This T cell receptor (beta chain) was captured by sequencing in a study of beta chain features in type 1 diabetes. Across the study: Patients and healthy donors were similar in age, gender and cell yields. Findings of the study overall: There was a possibility that cDNA sequencing over-represented cells with high TCR expression. Type 1 diabetes patients showed fewer insertions and more deletions at VDJ junctions.

Concerning this clone: Its antigen is as yet unknown.

The CDR3 runs to 15 residues. The V gene's germline CDR1 is MDHEN and CDR2 SYDVKM. Between the trimmed V and J ends, which lost 2 bases and 2 bases, there was a span of 9 bases. The whole isolated RNA underwent reverse transcription, so sequencing captured expressed TCRB transcripts. Regulatory, naive and central memory T cell samples averaged roughly 3.5 million reads. TCRdb keeps only in-frame clones here, not all; method: immunoSEQ multiplex PCR. The table has hundreds of thousands of clones, about 11% seen once; the top ten hold 0.015% to 0.02%. The sequence derives from a woman younger than 45 in good health. The V call is TRBV28, the J call TRBJ2-2; D remains ambiguous. The specimen sequenced was naive CD4+ T cells from blood. CDR3 region: CASSLPSLNTGELFF. CDR3 bases: TGTGCCAGCAGTTTACCGAGCCTAAACACCGGGGAGCTGTTTTTT.